The 18 T cell receptor beta chains below come from one sample, sequenced in a study of T cells in Graves' hyperthyroidism and ophthalmopathy. The CDR3 regions of TCR beta were amplified from RNA transcripts. RT-PCR in the first round (using the HTBI primer set) targeted the TCR CDR3. One entry per CDR3 protein results from TCRdb running MiXCR on the multiplex PCR reads. This table has 600,000 or so distinct CDR3 sequences, approximately 14% appearing once. The source material was blood. The receptors come from a woman aged 50 to 60 with Graves' ophthalmopathy.

This clonotype came up a few times. V is TRBV4-1 and J is TRBJ2-7, with unresolved D. CDR1 is MGHRA and CDR2 is YSYEKL in the germline V gene. V lost 0 bases and J lost 4, with 10 bases in between. This CDR3 has 14 residues. CDR3 in amino acids: CASSQEYSYYEQYF. In nucleotides, the CDR3 is TGCGCCAGCAGCCAAGAGTACAGCTATTACGAGCAGTACTTC.

This clonotype was found many times. The J gene is TRBJ1-1, the V gene TRBV9; D is ambiguous. The CDR3 spans 13 residues. Trimming removed 0 bases from V and 1 base from J, with 4 bases in between. Germline-derived CDR1 and CDR2 are SGDLS and YYNGEE. This CDR3 reads CASSVGTNTEAFF. CDR3 nucleotides: TGTGCCAGCAGCGTAGGGACGAACACTGAAGCTTTCTTT.

This clonotype appeared a few times. V and J are TRBV6-2 or TRBV6-3 and TRBJ2-1; D uncertain. V lost 3 bases to trimming and J lost 4 bases, with 13 bases between them. This CDR3 is built from 15 residues. Germline CDR1 reads MNHEY; CDR2 reads SVGEGT. The CDR3 coding sequence is TGTGCCAGCAGTTATTTGAGCCTCTCTTACAATGAGCAGTTCTTC. Amino acids: CASSYLSLSYNEQFF.

The chain has TRBV24-1 and TRBJ1-1, with 8 bases aligning to TRBD1. The CDR3 sequence is 14 residues long. With 4 bases clipped from V and 5 bases from J, the junction kept 5 bases outside the gene matches. The germline V gene has CDR1 KGHDR and CDR2 SFDVKD. This CDR3 is CATSEGQGKTEAFF. CDR3 sequence (DNA): TGTGCCACCAGTGAAGGACAGGGCAAAACTGAAGCTTTCTTT.

This clonotype was seen repeatedly, ten times or more. The rearrangement uses TRBV9 and TRBJ2-7; 8 nucleotides align to TRBD1. CDR1 and CDR2 from the germline V gene are SGDLS and YYNGEE. Unmatched junction bases numbered 5, after V lost 0 bases and J lost 3 bases. The CDR3 covers 15 residues. The CDR3, as DNA: TGTGCCAGCAGCGTAGGGACAGGGTCGGTCTACGAGCAGTACTTC. This codes for CASSVGTGSVYEQYF. The full variable domain, in which reference TRBV9 and TRBJ2-7 provide the parts outside the CDR3, is DSGVTQTPKHLITATGQRVTLRCSPRSGDLSVYWYQQSLDQGLQFLIQYYNGEERAKGNILERFSAQQFPDLHSELNLSSLELGDSALYFCASSVGTGSVYEQYFGPGTRLTVT.

This clonotype was recorded many times. The chain joins TRBV28 to TRBJ2-7; D could derive from TRBD1 or TRBD2 (5 bases each). The CDR3 runs 13 residues. Germline-derived CDR1 and CDR2 are MDHEN and SYDVKM. Trimming stripped 7 bases from V and 2 bases from J, with 12 bases between. The CDR3 protein is CASKRGFTYEQYF. CDR3 nucleotides: TGTGCCAGCAAGAGGGGTTTCACCTACGAGCAGTACTTC. The full variable domain, with the rest looked up from reference TRBV28 and TRBJ2-7, is DVKVTQSSRYLVKRTGEKVFLECVQDMDHENMFWYRQDPGLGLRLIYFSYDVKMKEKGDIPEGYSVSREKKERFSLILESASTNQTSMYLCASKRGFTYEQYFGPGTRLTVT.

This clonotype occurred a few times. The chain recombines TRBV18 with TRBJ2-1, with 8 bases lining up with TRBD2. V shed 0 bases and J 6 bases; nucleotides not matched to a gene: 7. The CDR3 is 16 amino acids. The germline V gene encodes CDR1 KGHSH and CDR2 LQKENI. The CDR3 region is CASSPPLIAGRNEQFF. CDR3 in DNA: TGTGCCAGCTCACCACCGCTAATAGCGGGGCGCAATGAGCAGTTCTTC.

This clonotype appeared many times. This chain links TRBV9 with TRBJ2-2; no clear D. Per the germline V gene, CDR1 is SGDLS and CDR2 is YYNGEE. V gave up 7 bases and J gave up 3 bases, with 7 bases separating them. CDR3 length: 12 amino acids. The chain's CDR3 is CASGRDTGELFF. For the CDR3, the DNA is TGTGCCAGCGGTAGGGACACCGGGGAGCTGTTTTTT.

This clonotype was counted at least ten times. This chain links TRBV5-1 with TRBJ1-1, with D unresolved. This CDR3 has 14 amino acids. Germline loops: CDR1 SGHRS, CDR2 YFSETQ. Trimming pared 4 bases from V and 3 bases from J, leaving 13 bases between. CDR3 nucleotide sequence: TGCGCCAGCAGCCTAGAACCTATGGACACTGAAGCTTTCTTT. It codes for CASSLEPMDTEAFF. The full variable domain, rest sourced from reference TRBV5-1 and TRBJ1-1, is KAGVTQTPRYLIKTRGQQVTLSCSPISGHRSVSWYQQTPGQGLQFLFEYFSETQRNKGNFPGRFSGRQFSNSRSEMNVSTLELGDSALYLCASSLEPMDTEAFFGQGTRLTVV.

The J gene is TRBJ2-2, the V gene TRBV20-1; the match to TRBD2 covers 7 bases. The trim removed 1 base at V and 5 bases at J, leaving 4 bases unmatched. The length of the CDR3 is 14 residues. Looked up from germline, CDR1 is DFQATT and CDR2 is SNEGSKA (reference sequence). In DNA form, the CDR3 reads TGCAGTGCTAGAGTGCGGGAGAGGACCGGGGAGCTGTTTTTT. Translated, it gives CSARVRERTGELFF.

In DNA form, the CDR3 reads TGTGCCAGCAGCTTAGTTCCAGTGTACTACGAGCAGTACTTC. This translates into CASSLVPVYYEQYF. The chain recombines TRBV7-2 with TRBJ2-7, with D hard to call. CDR3 length equals 14 residues. Germline V gene lookup returns CDR1 SGHTA and CDR2 FQGNSA. V lost 1 base and J lost 3, with 10 bases in between.

This clonotype appeared many times. The chain carries TRBV2 and TRBJ1-5; no definite D call. Trimming left V 1 base short and J 5 bases short, with 12 bases between. This CDR3 region has 15 residues. Germline V gene data show CDR1 as SNHLY and CDR2 as FYNNEI. The CDR3 region has the DNA TGTGCCAGCAGTGAAGACGCCGTGAGTTATCAGCCCCAGCATTTT. Translating gives CASSEDAVSYQPQHF. Variable domain in full (rest from reference TRBV2 and TRBJ1-5): EPEVTQTPSHQVTQMGQEVILRCVPISNHLYFYWYRQILGQKVEFLVSFYNNEISEKSEIFDDQFSVERPDGSNFTLKIRSTKLEDSAMYFCASSEDAVSYQPQHFGDGTRLSIL.

Concerning this clonotype: A read error is possible here, since a much larger clone lies one base away. The chain combines TRBV30 with TRBJ2-7; the match to TRBD1 covers 9 bases. The germline gives CDR1 GTSNPN, CDR2 SVGIG (reference sequence). The CDR3 runs 14 residues. The CDR3 loop is CARSPGQGAYEQYF. CDR3 in DNA: TGTGCCCGGAGCCCGGGACAGGGAGCGTACGAGCAGTACTTC.

This clonotype was seen at least ten times. This chain connects TRBV7-3 to TRBJ2-3, with a possible D match to TRBD2 (5 bases). This CDR3 spans 18 amino acids. Germline CDR1 is SGHTA and CDR2 is FQGTGA. The V gene lost 0 bases and the J gene lost 1 base, with 17 bases spanning the gap. The CDR3 DNA is TGTGCCAGCAGCTTAACAGGCGTAACGTCGAGGGGCACAGATACGCAGTATTTT. Translation: CASSLTGVTSRGTDTQYF.

This clonotype appeared many times. The genes are TRBV11-3 and TRBJ2-1, with TRBD2 identical over 8 bases. Germline CDR1 and CDR2: SGHNT and YENEEA. Trimming removed 1 base from V and 7 bases from J; junction bases left unmatched: 6. The CDR3 loop spans 15 amino acids. CDR3 residues: CASSLVAGGSNEQFF. CDR3 sequence (DNA): TGTGCCAGCAGCTTAGTCGCGGGAGGCAGTAATGAGCAGTTCTTC. Full variable domain (missing parts from reference TRBV11-3 and TRBJ2-1): EAGVVQSPRYKIIEKKQPVAFWCNPISGHNTLYWYLQNLGQGPELLIRYENEEAVDDSQLPKDRFSAERLKGVDSTLKIQPAELGDSAVYLCASSLVAGGSNEQFFGPGTRLTVL.

This clonotype was observed many times. The gene calls are TRBV18 and TRBJ1-1; D call uncertain. The CDR3 has 14 amino acids. CDR1 is KGHSH, CDR2 LQKENI, per germline. V was pared by 3 bases and J by 5 bases, with 13 bases between. The CDR3 is CASSPLGEWTEAFF. CDR3 bases: TGTGCCAGCTCACCCCTCGGGGAGTGGACTGAAGCTTTCTTT.

Many counts were recorded for this clonotype. One end of the junction varies from germline; a read error may be responsible. This chain connects TRBV5-1 to TRBJ1-5, with unresolved D. Germline CDR1 is SGHRS and CDR2 is YFSETQ. This CDR3 is built from 13 residues. The CDR3 DNA sequence: TGTGCCAGCAGTTTGGGAACCGATCAGCCCCAGCATTTT. Amino acids: CASSLGTDQPQHF.

This clonotype was counted ten times or more. The genes are TRBV30 and TRBJ2-7, with unresolved D. Deletions cut 0 bases from V and 4 bases from J, with 7 bases between. Germline loops: CDR1 GTSNPN, CDR2 SVGIG (reference sequence). This CDR3 is 12 amino acids long. The CDR3 is CAWSVGFYEQYF. In DNA, the CDR3 is TGTGCCTGGAGTGTGGGATTTTACGAGCAGTACTTC.